The 20 T cell receptor beta chains presented below share a single source sample, sequenced in a study of T cells after yellow fever vaccination. MiXCR, run by TCRdb on the 5' RACE reads, gives a single entry per CDR3 protein. The repertoire holds some 400,000 distinct CDR3 sequences, with approximately 6% as singletons. The sequencing here drew on PBMCs, taken 5 days after the yellow fever booster vaccination. These receptors all come from a man aged 30 to 45 who received the YFV17D yellow fever vaccine.

The genes are TRBV20-1 and TRBJ2-6, with D perhaps being TRBD1 or TRBD2 (5 bases each). The V gene lost 7 bases and the J gene lost 2 bases, with 12 bases spanning the gap. Germline V gene data show CDR1 as DFQATT and CDR2 as SNEGSKA (reference sequence). This CDR3 is built from 14 residues. CDR3 protein: CSGGAEPGANVLTF. CDR3 DNA sequence: TGCAGTGGAGGGGCAGAACCTGGGGCCAACGTCCTGACTTTC.

There are many counts of this clonotype. V and J are TRBV4-2 and TRBJ1-2; 7 bases map to TRBD1. Germline-derived CDR1 and CDR2 are LGHNA and YNFKEQ. This CDR3 spans 14 amino acids. J was trimmed by 7 bases and V by 1 base; bases with no gene match: 6. The CDR3 is CASSQVSSGGGYTF. In DNA, the CDR3 is TGTGCCAGCAGCCAAGTTTCCTCAGGGGGTGGCTACACCTTC.

The rearrangement links TRBV11-2 to TRBJ2-3, with unresolved D. In germline, CDR1 is SGHAT, CDR2 FQNNGV. Trimming removed 5 bases from V and 2 bases from J, with 14 bases in between. The CDR3 covers 15 residues. CDR3 DNA: TGTGCCAGCAGCCCCCTCGGTCGGTTCACAGATACGCAGTATTTT. Translated, it gives CASSPLGRFTDTQYF.

The chain uses TRBV6-2 or TRBV6-3 and TRBJ2-1, with D unresolved. Per germline, CDR1 MNHEY and CDR2 SVGEGT. The ends were cut back, 4 bases at V and 0 bases at J, with 13 bases in the middle. CDR3 length equals 16 residues. CDR3 loop: CASSSREGRSYNEQFF. The DNA of the CDR3 is TGTGCCAGCAGTTCCCGAGAAGGGCGCTCCTACAATGAGCAGTTCTTC.

The chain has TRBV9 and TRBJ2-1; 7 nucleotides match TRBD2. After removal of 4 bases from V and 5 bases from J, the junction contained 9 bases not matched to a gene. The CDR3 is 15 amino acids. Germline assignment: CDR1 SGDLS and CDR2 YYNGEE. In DNA form, the CDR3 reads TGTGCCAGCAGCCCTCTCGGGAGCGGGAACAATGAGCAGTTCTTC. Protein: CASSPLGSGNNEQFF.

The rearrangement uses TRBV5-4 and TRBJ2-3; 10 bases map to TRBD2. The CDR3 contains 18 residues. V dropped 0 bases and J dropped 3; count of bases not matched to a gene: 10. Germline V gene sequence: CDR1 SGHNT, CDR2 YYREEE (reference sequence). In DNA form, the CDR3 reads TGTGCCAGCAGCTTGGGAACGGCGGCTAGCGGGAGTACAGATACGCAGTATTTT. Residues: CASSLGTAASGSTDTQYF.

This chain joins TRBV19 and TRBJ2-6; D might be TRBD2 (6 bases). CDR3 length equals 20 residues. The ends were cut back, 5 bases at V and 0 bases at J, with 23 bases in the middle. The germline gives CDR1 LNHDA, CDR2 SQIVND (reference sequence). CDR3 protein: CASSLRGRTNSLSGANVLTF. CDR3 bases: TGTGCCAGTAGTCTCCGCGGAAGGACTAACTCCCTCTCTGGGGCCAACGTCCTGACTTTC.

This clonotype was counted many times. V and J are TRBV15 and TRBJ2-1; D is perhaps TRBD2 (5 bases). V was pared by 0 bases and J by 2 bases, with 8 bases between. In germline, CDR1 is LNHNV, CDR2 YYDKDF (reference sequence). The CDR3 extends over 15 amino acids. CDR3 sequence (DNA): TGTGCCACCAGCAGAGATGCGGGCGCCTACAATGAGCAGTTCTTC. It translates to CATSRDAGAYNEQFF.

This clonotype was seen more than once but under ten times. The rearrangement links TRBV5-6 to TRBJ2-7; D is perhaps TRBD1 (5 bases). V gave up 4 bases and J gave up 3 bases, with 17 bases separating them. The CDR3 length is 15 residues. Germline V CDR1 and CDR2: SGHDT, YYEEEE. The DNA for the CDR3 is TGTGCCAGCAGCCGCCAGGGATCCGCGATCTACGAGCAGTACTTC. Amino acids: CASSRQGSAIYEQYF. The full variable domain, with the rest looked up from reference TRBV5-6 and TRBJ2-7, is DAGVTQSPTHLIKTRGQQVTLRCSPKSGHDTVSWYQQALGQGPQFIFQYYEEEERQRGNFPDRFSGHQFPNYSSELNVNALLLGDSALYLCASSRQGSAIYEQYFGPGTRLTVT.

V usage is TRBV20-1 and J usage is TRBJ2-7; 8 bases fit TRBD2. The V gene's germline CDR1 is DFQATT and CDR2 SNEGSKA (reference sequence). V trimming: 5 bases; J trimming: 5 bases; junction bases outside the gene matches: 11. This CDR3 is 14 amino acids long. In DNA form, the CDR3 reads TGCAGTGCTCAGGGACTAGGGGCTTCCCACGAGCAGTACTTC. Its protein product is CSAQGLGASHEQYF.

The chain links TRBV4-2 to TRBJ2-2; 8 bases agree with TRBD1. The V gene's germline CDR1 is LGHNA and CDR2 YNFKEQ. V dropped 4 bases and J dropped 3; count of bases not matched to a gene: 19. CDR3 length: 20 amino acids. CDR3 bases: TGTGCCAGCAGCCTGCTGACAGGGGCGGAGCGGAGCCGCTACACCGGGGAGCTGTTTTTT. Amino acid sequence: CASSLLTGAERSRYTGELFF.

In its sample, this clonotype was seen a few times. The DNA of the CDR3 is TGTGCCAGCAGCCCCGACAGGGTTGTCGGCTACACCTTC. This sequence encodes CASSPDRVVGYTF. The chain recombines TRBV7-2 with TRBJ1-2, with 7 positions matching TRBD1. Germline V gene lookup returns CDR1 SGHTA and CDR2 FQGNSA. Trimming removed 5 bases from V and 8 bases from J; junction bases left unmatched: 8. CDR3 length: 13 residues.

This chain joins TRBV20-1 and TRBJ2-3; D may be TRBD1 (6 bases). The germline CDR1 and CDR2 sequences are DFQATT and SNEGSKA (reference sequence). The CDR3 is made up of 16 amino acids. V gave up 1 base and J gave up 4 bases, with 18 bases separating them. The CDR3 loop reads CSARGRGGRAADTQYF. The CDR3 nucleotides are TGCAGTGCTAGAGGCCGAGGGGGTAGGGCTGCAGATACGCAGTATTTT.

At least ten counts were recorded for this clonotype. V is TRBV6-5 and J is TRBJ2-1; D ambiguous. Trimming shortened V by 0 bases and J by 10 bases, and 7 bases separated the two germline ends. The germline CDR1 and CDR2 sequences are MNHEY and SVGAGI. The length of the CDR3 is 12 residues. In nucleotides, the CDR3 is TGTGCCAGCAGTTACTCGAAGCGAGAGCAGTTCTTC. Encoded protein: CASSYSKREQFF.

This clonotype was found many times. This chain uses TRBV4-3 with TRBJ2-1, with D possibly TRBD2 on 7 matching bases. Trimming stripped 0 bases from V and 8 bases from J, with 14 bases between. This CDR3 region has 15 residues. The germline CDR1 and CDR2 sequences are LGHNA and YSLEER. CDR3: CASSQEVGGGDEQFF. The DNA for the CDR3 is TGCGCCAGCAGCCAAGAGGTGGGAGGGGGGGATGAGCAGTTCTTC.

This clonotype was observed at least ten times. The chain is built from TRBV27 and TRBJ2-1; D assignment may be TRBD1 or TRBD2 (7 bases each). The CDR3 spans 13 residues. Germline V gives CDR1 MNHEY, CDR2 SMNVEV (reference sequence). V lost 10 bases, J lost 4 bases, and 14 bases lay in between. The CDR3 loop is CATRGGVYNEQFF. The CDR3 DNA reads TGTGCCACCAGGGGGGGGGTGTACAATGAGCAGTTCTTC.

The chain is built from TRBV20-1 and TRBJ2-3; D is unresolved. Germline lookup yields CDR1 DFQATT and CDR2 SNEGSKA (reference sequence). The length of the CDR3 is 15 residues. V lost 3 bases, J lost 1 base, and 14 bases lay in between. The CDR3 nucleotides are TGCAGTGCTAGTGCTTCTCCATATGGCACAGATACGCAGTATTTT. Its translation: CSASASPYGTDTQYF.

This clonotype has just a few counts. This chain connects TRBV7-2 to TRBJ2-1, with TRBD1 matching over 9 bases. The V segment lost 6 bases and the J segment 7 bases; nucleotides outside the gene matches: 13. The CDR3 consists of 16 residues. Germline assignment: CDR1 SGHTA and CDR2 FQGNSA. The CDR3, as DNA: TGTGCCAGCAGACCATTCCTCCGACAGGGGGGAAATGAGCAGTTCTTC. Translated, it gives CASRPFLRQGGNEQFF.

The chain couples TRBV4-2 to TRBJ2-3; 13 bases fit TRBD2. Trimming removed 3 bases from V and 1 base from J; junction bases left unmatched: 13. The CDR3 spans 20 residues. Germline V gives CDR1 LGHNA, CDR2 YNFKEQ. The CDR3 DNA sequence: TGTGCCAGCAGCCAGAGGGTAGGACTAGCGGGAGATAGAGGCACAGATACGCAGTATTTT. Encoded protein: CASSQRVGLAGDRGTDTQYF.

Only a few counts were recorded for this clonotype. Here the CDR3 reads CASSLWTGGNEQFF. The CDR3 nucleotides are TGTGCCAGCAGTTTATGGACAGGGGGCAATGAGCAGTTCTTC. The chain joins TRBV28 to TRBJ2-1; 9 nucleotides agree with TRBD1. The CDR3 runs 14 residues. V shed 0 bases and J 6 bases; nucleotides not matched to a gene: 0. Germline V lookup: CDR1 MDHEN, CDR2 SYDVKM.